A selection of T cell receptor beta chains follows, all from one sample in a study of blood T cell repertoires in COVID-19. This table comes from immunoSEQ multiplex PCR, and its TCRdb copy is limited to in-frame clones, with some not included. In the table there are some 350,000 clones, about 88% of which are singletons. Specimen: peripheral blood. The receptor set was obtained from a woman aged 70-85 years with COVID-19, enrolled during active disease. CDR3s include the opening cysteine and the closing phenylalanine or tryptophan. The order of the fields is J gene, clone size, V gene, D gene, CDR3 DNA, CDR3 protein. A D gene is named only where the DNA matches it firmly. Rows give clone size only sometimes, using once, few, many, or a class for an expanded clone.

j_call: TRBJ2-5; clone_size: -; v_call: TRBV27; d_call: TRBD1; cdr3_nt: TGTGCCAGCAGTTTAGGTTGGACAGGGCACGAGGGGGTTCAGTACTTC; cdr3_aa: CASSLGWTGHEGVQYF
j_call: TRBJ1-2; clone_size: -; v_call: TRBV29-1; d_call: TRBD1; cdr3_nt: TGCAGCGTTGGACAGGGGGTTAGCTACACCTTC; cdr3_aa: CSVGQGVSYTF
j_call: TRBJ1-1; clone_size: -; v_call: TRBV30; d_call: TRBD1; cdr3_nt: TGTGCCTGGACCCCAGGGGGTAACACTGAAGCTTTCTTT; cdr3_aa: CAWTPGGNTEAFF
j_call: TRBJ1-2; clone_size: -; v_call: TRBV7-9; d_call: -; cdr3_nt: TGTGCCAGCAGCCCCCTGAGGAACTATGGCTACACCTTC; cdr3_aa: CASSPLRNYGYTF
j_call: TRBJ1-1; clone_size: -; v_call: TRBV5-1; d_call: -; cdr3_nt: TGCGCCAGCAGGGCTGCGGGGGTCGCTGAAGCTTTCTTT; cdr3_aa: CASRAAGVAEAFF
j_call: TRBJ2-2; clone_size: -; v_call: TRBV29-1; d_call: TRBD1; cdr3_nt: TGCAGCGTTGCAGGGACAGAGAACACCGGGGAGCTGTTTTTT; cdr3_aa: CSVAGTENTGELFF
j_call: TRBJ2-2; clone_size: -; v_call: TRBV24-1; d_call: -; cdr3_nt: TGTGCCACCAGTGATATTCGCGCGAACACCGGGGAGCTGTTTTTT; cdr3_aa: CATSDIRANTGELFF
j_call: TRBJ2-5; clone_size: -; v_call: TRBV5-1; d_call: TRBD2; cdr3_nt: TGCGCCAGCAGCTTGGGCGGCGGGGGGCCGCAAGAGACCCAGTACTTC; cdr3_aa: CASSLGGGGPQETQYF
j_call: TRBJ2-3; clone_size: once; v_call: TRBV7-9; d_call: -; cdr3_nt: TGTGCCAGCAGCTCGTCGCAGGGGTCAGATACGCAGTATTTT; cdr3_aa: CASSSSQGSDTQYF
j_call: TRBJ1-2; clone_size: few; v_call: TRBV19; d_call: -; cdr3_nt: TGTGCCAGTAGCTACAGGGACGATGGCTACACCTTC; cdr3_aa: CASSYRDDGYTF
j_call: TRBJ1-1; clone_size: -; v_call: TRBV5-8; d_call: -; cdr3_nt: TGTGCCAGCAGCTTATGGAGGGGCGAGAACACTGAAGCTTTCTTT; cdr3_aa: CASSLWRGENTEAFF
j_call: TRBJ1-6; clone_size: -; v_call: TRBV6-5; d_call: TRBD1; cdr3_nt: TGTGCCAGCAGGACAGGGGAGAATTCACCCCTCCACTTT; cdr3_aa: CASRTGENSPLHF
j_call: TRBJ2-7; clone_size: -; v_call: TRBV6-5; d_call: TRBD1; cdr3_nt: TGTGCCAGCAGCCGGGGACAGGGGGGAGCCGAGCAGTACTTC; cdr3_aa: CASSRGQGGAEQYF
j_call: TRBJ1-4; clone_size: -; v_call: TRBV18; d_call: -; cdr3_nt: TGTGCCAGCTCACCAGATCTAAAGTTCGGGAGGACTAATGAAAAACTGTTTTTT; cdr3_aa: CASSPDLKFGRTNEKLFF
j_call: TRBJ2-3; clone_size: -; v_call: TRBV19; d_call: -; cdr3_nt: TGTGCCAGTAGTACGCGGACAGGAGGGACGCCTCCGTATTTT; cdr3_aa: CASSTRTGGTPPYF
j_call: TRBJ2-1; clone_size: few; v_call: TRBV5-4; d_call: TRBD1; cdr3_nt: TGTGCCAGCAGAACGGGACAGTACAATGAGCAGTTCTTC; cdr3_aa: CASRTGQYNEQFF
j_call: TRBJ1-2; clone_size: -; v_call: TRBV24-1; d_call: -; cdr3_nt: TGTGCCACCAGCCCGGGTCCCTATGGCTACACCTTC; cdr3_aa: CATSPGPYGYTF
j_call: TRBJ1-1; clone_size: -; v_call: TRBV7-2; d_call: TRBD1; cdr3_nt: TGTGCCAGCAGACCGACAGGGGGCGTCGGTGAAGCTTTCTTT; cdr3_aa: CASRPTGGVGEAFF
j_call: TRBJ1-5; clone_size: -; v_call: TRBV5-1; d_call: -; cdr3_nt: TGCGCCAGCAGCTTGGATATCGGGGTGGGACAGCCCCAGCATTTT; cdr3_aa: CASSLDIGVGQPQHF